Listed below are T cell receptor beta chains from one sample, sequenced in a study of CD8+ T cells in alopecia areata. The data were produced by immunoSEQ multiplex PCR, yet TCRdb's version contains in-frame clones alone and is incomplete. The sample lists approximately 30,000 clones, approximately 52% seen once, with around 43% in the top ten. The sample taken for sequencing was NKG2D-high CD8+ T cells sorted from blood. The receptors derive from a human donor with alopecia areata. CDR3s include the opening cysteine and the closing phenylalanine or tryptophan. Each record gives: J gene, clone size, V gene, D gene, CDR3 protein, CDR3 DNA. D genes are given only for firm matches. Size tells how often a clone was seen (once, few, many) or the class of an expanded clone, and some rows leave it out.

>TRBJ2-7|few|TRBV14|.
CASSQARLYEQYF
TGTGCCAGCAGCCAAGCCCGACTCTACGAGCAGTACTTC
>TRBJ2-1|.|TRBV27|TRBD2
CASSPGTRGLAEQFF
TGTGCCAGCAGCCCCGGGACTAGGGGTCTGGCTGAGCAGTTCTTC
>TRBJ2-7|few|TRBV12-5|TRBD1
CASSDHRGTYEQYF
TGTGCTAGCAGTGACCACAGGGGGACCTACGAGCAGTACTTC
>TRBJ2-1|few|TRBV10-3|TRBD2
CAISSSGSKDEQFF
TGTGCCATCAGTTCTAGCGGGAGTAAGGATGAGCAGTTCTTC
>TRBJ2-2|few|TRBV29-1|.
CSATGFGQHPAGELFF
TGCAGCGCCACGGGATTCGGACAGCATCCAGCCGGGGAGCTGTTTTTT
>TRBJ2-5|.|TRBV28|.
CASSLERLAQYQETQYF
TGTGCCAGCAGTTTAGAAAGGCTAGCTCAGTACCAAGAGACCCAGTACTTC
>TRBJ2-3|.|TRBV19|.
CASSSAGRSTDTQYF
TGTGCCAGTAGTTCGGCGGGGAGAAGCACAGATACGCAGTATTTT
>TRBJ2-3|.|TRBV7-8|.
CASGPTGRDQNF
TGTGCCAGCGGCCCCACGGGCAGGGACCAAAATTTT
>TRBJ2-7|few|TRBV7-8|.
CASSLPRINYEQYF
TGTGCCAGCAGCTTACCTAGGATAAACTACGAGCAGTACTTC
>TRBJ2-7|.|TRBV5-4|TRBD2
CASSQGRGGYEQYF
TGTGCCAGCAGCCAAGGGAGGGGAGGATACGAGCAGTACTTC
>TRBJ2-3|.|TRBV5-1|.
CASSLGTSGADTQYF
TGCGCCAGCAGCTTGGGGACGTCCGGCGCAGATACGCAGTATTTT
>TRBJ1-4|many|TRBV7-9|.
CASSLEKLFF
TGTGCCAGCAGCTTGGAGAAACTGTTTTTT
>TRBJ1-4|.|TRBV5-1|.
CASSFGGGDEKLFF
TGCGCCAGCAGCTTTGGGGGTGGGGATGAAAAACTGTTTTTT
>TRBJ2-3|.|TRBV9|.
CASSVEGRSTDTQYF
TGTGCCAGCAGCGTGGAGGGACGCAGCACAGATACGCAGTATTTT
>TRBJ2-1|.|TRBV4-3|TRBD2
CASSQERWLAGANEQFF
TGCGCCAGCAGCCAAGAAAGGTGGTTAGCGGGAGCCAATGAGCAGTTCTTC
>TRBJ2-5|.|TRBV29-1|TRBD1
CSVEQPLDRGRLETQYF
TGCAGCGTTGAACAGCCCTTGGACAGGGGGCGCTTAGAGACCCAGTACTTC
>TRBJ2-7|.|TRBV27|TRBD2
CASRPTSGASYEQYF
TGTGCCAGCAGACCCACTAGCGGAGCGTCCTACGAGCAGTACTTC
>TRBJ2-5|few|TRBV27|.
CASSPDRETQYF
TGTGCCAGCAGTCCGGATAGAGAGACCCAGTACTTC
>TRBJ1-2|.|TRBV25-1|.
CASSEGTDYGYTF
TGTGCCAGCAGTGAAGGGACGGACTATGGCTACACCTTC
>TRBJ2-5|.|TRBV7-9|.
CASSPKAGGEETQYF
TGTGCCAGCAGCCCGAAGGCTGGGGGAGAAGAGACCCAGTACTTC
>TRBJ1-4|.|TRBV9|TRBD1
CASSAGDRGTNEKLFF
TGTGCCAGCAGCGCGGGGGACAGGGGTACTAATGAAAAACTGTTTTTT
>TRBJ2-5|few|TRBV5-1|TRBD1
CASSLADRSQETQYF
TGCGCCAGCAGCTTGGCGGACAGGAGCCAAGAGACCCAGTACTTC
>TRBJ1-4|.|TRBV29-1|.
CSVAGRATNEKLFF
TGCAGCGTTGCCGGACGAGCAACTAATGAAAAACTGTTTTTT
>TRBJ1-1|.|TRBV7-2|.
CASSLKAEAFF
TGTGCCAGCAGCTTAAAGGCTGAAGCTTTCTTT
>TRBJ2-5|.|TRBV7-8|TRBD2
CASRLSTSGISETQYF
TGTGCCAGCCGCTTATCGACTAGCGGGATTTCGGAGACCCAGTACTTC